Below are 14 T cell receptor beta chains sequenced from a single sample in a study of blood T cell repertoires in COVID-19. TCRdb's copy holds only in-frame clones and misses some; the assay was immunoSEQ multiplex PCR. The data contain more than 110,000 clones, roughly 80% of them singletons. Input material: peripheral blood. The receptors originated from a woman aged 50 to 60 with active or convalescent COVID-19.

The CDR3 nucleotides are TGTGCCAGCGGCTTAAACTATGGCTACACCTTC. Translating it yields CASGLNYGYTF. This rearrangement joins TRBV27 to TRBJ1-2, with D unclear. CDR3 size: 11 residues. The V end was cut by 8 bases, the J end by 2 bases, with 6 bases between. The germline V gene encodes CDR1 MNHEY and CDR2 SMNVEV (reference sequence).

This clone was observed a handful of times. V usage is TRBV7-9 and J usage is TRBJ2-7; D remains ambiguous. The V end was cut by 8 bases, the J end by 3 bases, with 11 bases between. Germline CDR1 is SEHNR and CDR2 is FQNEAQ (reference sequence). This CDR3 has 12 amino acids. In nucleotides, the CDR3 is TGTGCCAGCTCGACATTACGCTACGAGCAGTACTTC. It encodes CASSTLRYEQYF.

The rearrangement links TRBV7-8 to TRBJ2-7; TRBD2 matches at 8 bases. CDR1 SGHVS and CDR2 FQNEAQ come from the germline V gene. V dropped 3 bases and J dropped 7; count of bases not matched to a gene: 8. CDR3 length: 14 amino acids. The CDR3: CASSLSRLAWEQYF. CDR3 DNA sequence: TGTGCCAGCAGCTTGTCGAGACTAGCGTGGGAGCAGTACTTC.

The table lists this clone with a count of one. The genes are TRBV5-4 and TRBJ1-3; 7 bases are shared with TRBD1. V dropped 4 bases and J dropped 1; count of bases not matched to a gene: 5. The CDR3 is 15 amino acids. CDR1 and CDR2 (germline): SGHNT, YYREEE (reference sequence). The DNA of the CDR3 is TGTGCCAGCAGCCCCCGACAGGGTTCTGGAAACACCATATATTTT. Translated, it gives CASSPRQGSGNTIYF.

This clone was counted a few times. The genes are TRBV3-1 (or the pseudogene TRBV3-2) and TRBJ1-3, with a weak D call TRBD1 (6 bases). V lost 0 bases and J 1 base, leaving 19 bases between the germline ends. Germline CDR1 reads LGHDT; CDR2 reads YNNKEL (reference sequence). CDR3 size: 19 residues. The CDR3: CASSQDSSGQGSSGNTIYF. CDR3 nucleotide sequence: TGTGCCAGCAGCCAAGATTCCTCGGGGCAGGGGAGTTCTGGAAACACCATATATTTT.

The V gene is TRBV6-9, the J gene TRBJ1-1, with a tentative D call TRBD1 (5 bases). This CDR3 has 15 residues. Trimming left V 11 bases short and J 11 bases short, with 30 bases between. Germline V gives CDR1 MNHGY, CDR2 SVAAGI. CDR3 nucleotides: TGTGCCGAATACCCCAAAAGTGGGGAACAGGTTTTGGCTTTCTTT. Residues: CAEYPKSGEQVLAFF.

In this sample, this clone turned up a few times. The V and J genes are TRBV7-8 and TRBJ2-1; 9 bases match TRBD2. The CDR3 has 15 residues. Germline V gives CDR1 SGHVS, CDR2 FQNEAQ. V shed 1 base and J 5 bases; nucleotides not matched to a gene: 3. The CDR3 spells CASSLGLAGNNEQFF. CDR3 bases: TGTGCCAGCAGCTTAGGCCTAGCGGGAAACAATGAGCAGTTCTTC.

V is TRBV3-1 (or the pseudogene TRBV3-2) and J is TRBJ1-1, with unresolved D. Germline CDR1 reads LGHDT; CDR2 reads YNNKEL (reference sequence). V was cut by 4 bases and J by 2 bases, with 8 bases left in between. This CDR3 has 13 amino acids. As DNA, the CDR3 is TGTGCCAGCAGCCCCCCAGATAACACTGAAGCTTTCTTT. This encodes CASSPPDNTEAFF.

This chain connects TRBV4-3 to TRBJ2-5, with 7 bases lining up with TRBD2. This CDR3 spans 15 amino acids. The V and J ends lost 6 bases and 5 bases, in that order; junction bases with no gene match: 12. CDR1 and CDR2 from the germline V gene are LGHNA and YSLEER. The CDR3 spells CASRMVAGGRETQYF. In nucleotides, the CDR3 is TGCGCCAGCAGGATGGTAGCGGGCGGTAGGGAGACCCAGTACTTC.

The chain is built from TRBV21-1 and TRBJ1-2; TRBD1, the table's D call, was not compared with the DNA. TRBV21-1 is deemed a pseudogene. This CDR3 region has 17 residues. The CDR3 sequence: CASSIRQGALSNYGYTF. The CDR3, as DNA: TGTGCCAGCAGCATTCGACAGGGGGCCCTTAGTAACTATGGCTACACCTTC.

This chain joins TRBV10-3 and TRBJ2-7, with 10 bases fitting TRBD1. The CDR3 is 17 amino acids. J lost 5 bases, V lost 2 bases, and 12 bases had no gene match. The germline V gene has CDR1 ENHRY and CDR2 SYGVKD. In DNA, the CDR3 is TGTGCCATCAGTGAGACAAGCGGACAGGGGGGGTTCCACGAGCAGTACTTC. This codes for CAISETSGQGGFHEQYF.

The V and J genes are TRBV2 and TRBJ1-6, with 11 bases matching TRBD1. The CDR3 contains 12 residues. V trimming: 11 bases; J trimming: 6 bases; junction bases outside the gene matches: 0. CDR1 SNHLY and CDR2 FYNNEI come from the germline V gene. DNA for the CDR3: TGTGCCGGGACAGGGGGTAATTCACCCCTCCACTTT. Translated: CAGTGGNSPLHF.

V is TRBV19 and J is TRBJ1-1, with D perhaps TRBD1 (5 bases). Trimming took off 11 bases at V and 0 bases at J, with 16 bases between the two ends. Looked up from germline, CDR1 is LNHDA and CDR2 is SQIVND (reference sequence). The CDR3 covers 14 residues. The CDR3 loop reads CACSLGRLNTEAFF. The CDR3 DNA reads TGTGCCTGTTCTCTGGGGCGGCTGAACACTGAAGCTTTCTTT.

The CDR3, as DNA: TGTGCCTGGAGTAACTTCGGCAGGGGAGGGGAAAAACTGTTTTTT. Translating gives CAWSNFGRGGEKLFF. V and J are TRBV30 and TRBJ1-4, with D possibly TRBD1 on 6 matching bases. CDR3 length: 15 amino acids. Germline CDR1 is GTSNPN and CDR2 is SVGIG (reference sequence). Trimming removed 2 bases at V and 8 bases at J, with 18 bases between.